The sequence of this T cell receptor (beta chain) was determined in a study of shared clonotypes between healthy human individuals. Whole-study findings and limits: The study generally estimated greater richness for naive than memory subsets. The four-donor shared clonotypes exceeded non-shared clonotypes in generation probability, with non-shared ones scoring lower.

This clone is a singleton in its sample. The antigen is undetermined. The table came from immunoSEQ multiplex PCR; TCRdb's copy has only in-frame clones and leaves some out. This table holds millions of clones, more than 90% found once. The sequencing input was naive CD4+ T cells sorted from blood. Described subset: CD45RA+ positively selected. The TCR was taken from a young man in good health.

CDR3 amino acids: CASSPRLAGGVWETQYF. In nucleotides, the CDR3 is TGTGCCAGCAGCCCGAGATTAGCGGGAGGGGTATGGGAGACCCAGTACTTC. V usage is TRBV11-2 and J usage is TRBJ2-5; 11 nucleotides align to TRBD2. There are 17 residues in the CDR3. The V segment lost 5 bases and the J segment 5 bases; nucleotides outside the gene matches: 13. The germline V gene encodes CDR1 SGHAT and CDR2 FQNNGV.